A single sample gave rise to the 12 T cell receptor beta chains below, sequenced in a study of cytomegalovirus exposure and HLA in healthy donors. Method: immunoSEQ multiplex PCR; TCRdb's copy keeps in-frame clones and lacks some. The sample shows about 240,000 clones, about 90% of them seen only once. Sequenced input: PBMCs. These receptors all stem from a woman in her twenties or thirties in good health and CMV-seropositive.

This rearrangement joins TRBV7-2 to TRBJ2-7, with D perhaps matching TRBD1 (6 bases). Trimming removed 5 bases at V and 2 bases at J, with 10 bases between. The CDR3 has 13 residues. Germline V gene data show CDR1 as SGHTA and CDR2 as FQGNSA. In nucleotides, the CDR3 is TGTGCCAGCAGCCCTACAGGGACCTACGAGCAGTACTTC. Protein sequence: CASSPTGTYEQYF.

The chain combines TRBV5-1 with TRBJ2-2; a possible D gene is TRBD1 (6 bases). This CDR3 is built from 14 residues. V lost 4 bases and J 7 bases, leaving 14 bases between the germline ends. In germline, CDR1 is SGHRS, CDR2 YFSETQ. The CDR3 DNA follows: TGCGCCAGCAGCGGATTACAGGGAGTCGGGGAGCTGTTTTTT. Protein sequence: CASSGLQGVGELFF.

The V and J genes are TRBV4-1 and TRBJ2-7; no clear D gene. Trimming took 2 bases from V and 5 from J, leaving 7 bases between them. The germline V gene has CDR1 MGHRA and CDR2 YSYEKL. The CDR3 is 12 residues long. The CDR3 region is CASSQPLDEQYF. In DNA form, the CDR3 reads TGCGCCAGCAGCCAACCTTTAGACGAGCAGTACTTC.

The chain employs TRBV6-1 and TRBJ1-5; 7 positions agree with TRBD1. After removal of 6 bases from V and 2 bases from J, the junction contained 7 bases not matched to a gene. The CDR3 extends over 15 amino acids. Germline values: CDR1 MNHNS, CDR2 SASEGT. Here the CDR3 reads CASSVEGAGNQPQHF. Here the CDR3 DNA reads TGTGCCAGCAGCGTCGAGGGGGCCGGCAATCAGCCCCAGCATTTT.

The gene calls are TRBV28 and TRBJ2-2; D not resolved. Deletions cut 9 bases from V and 4 bases from J, with 15 bases between. Germline values: CDR1 MDHEN, CDR2 SYDVKM. The CDR3 runs 14 residues. This CDR3 reads CASYEAYGTGELFF. The CDR3, as DNA: TGTGCCAGTTATGAAGCGTACGGCACCGGGGAGCTGTTTTTT.

This sequence joins TRBV5-1 and TRBJ1-2; D is possibly TRBD1 (6 bases). The V end was cut by 5 bases, the J end by 6 bases, with 14 bases between. This CDR3 has 13 amino acids. The germline gives CDR1 SGHRS, CDR2 YFSETQ. The CDR3 DNA reads TGCGCCAGCAGTCCGACAGGCTTTGATGGCTACACCTTC. Amino acids: CASSPTGFDGYTF.

This clone was seen only a few times. The rearrangement joins TRBV6-4 to TRBJ1-2; perhaps TRBD1 as D (6 bases). CDR3 size: 14 residues. The germline V gene encodes CDR1 MRHNA and CDR2 SNTAGT. Trimming took 2 bases from V and 2 from J, leaving 9 bases between them. Here the CDR3 DNA reads TGTGCCAGCAGTGACCGGGACATCAACTATGGCTACACCTTC. Amino acid sequence: CASSDRDINYGYTF.

The rearrangement joins TRBV5-6 to TRBJ1-2; D gene ambiguous. With 0 bases removed from V and 8 bases from J, the gap between germline ends came to 8 bases. Germline V lookup: CDR1 SGHDT, CDR2 YYEEEE. This CDR3 contains 12 residues. The CDR3 protein is CASSLARRGYTF. In nucleotides, the CDR3 is TGTGCCAGCAGCTTGGCCCGGCGGGGCTACACCTTC.

J is TRBJ1-5 and V is TRBV10-3; TRBD1 is a possible D gene (5 bases). This CDR3 comprises 15 residues. CDR1 ENHRY and CDR2 SYGVKD come from the germline V gene. V lost 0 bases to trimming and J lost 6 bases, with 12 bases between them. The CDR3 loop reads CAISESGGLFQPQHF. Here the CDR3 DNA reads TGTGCCATCAGTGAGTCGGGGGGGTTGTTTCAGCCCCAGCATTTT.

The rearrangement joins TRBV11-2 to TRBJ2-7; TRBD2 matches 9 bases. From germline, CDR1 is SGHAT and CDR2 FQNNGV. V shed 4 bases and J 2 bases; nucleotides not matched to a gene: 3. CDR3 length equals 14 residues. The CDR3 region has the DNA TGTGCCAGCAGCTCTCTAGCGGGACCCTACGAGCAGTACTTC. This translates into CASSSLAGPYEQYF.

The V call is TRBV19, the J call TRBJ1-5; 7 nucleotides line up with TRBD1. Germline CDR1 LNHDA, CDR2 SQIVND (reference sequence). The CDR3 has 15 amino acids. V trimming: 7 bases; J trimming: 0 bases; junction bases outside the gene matches: 6. CDR3 sequence reads: CASMRGPYSNQPQHF. The CDR3, as DNA: TGTGCCAGTATGAGGGGGCCGTATAGCAATCAGCCCCAGCATTTT.

The chain joins TRBV11-2 to TRBJ1-2, with 7 positions matching TRBD1. The V and J ends lost 5 bases and 4 bases, in that order; junction bases with no gene match: 10. The CDR3 has 15 residues. CDR1 is SGHAT and CDR2 is FQNNGV in the germline V gene. The CDR3 is CASSLSRDSSYGYTF. The CDR3 coding sequence is TGTGCCAGCAGCCTATCCCGGGACAGCTCCTATGGCTACACCTTC.